One and the same sample provided the 23 T cell receptor beta chains below, sequenced in a study of follicular helper T cells after annual influenza vaccination (dated by TCRdb to 2017 to 2019). Library prep was done by the immunoSEQ multiplex PCR assay. Drawn from immuneACCESS, this table holds only the in-frame rearrangements with V and J called that TCRdb kept. Clones are partly lost; checked studies trace under half to an unresolved V gene and leave the rest unexplained. This sample holds some 3,000 clones; about 88% were observed only once. Under 1.4% of the sample rests with the top ten. Reading the label with the study, this specimen's time point is: 2014-2015 season, 7 days after vaccination. The material was CXCR5+ CD38- circulating T follicular helper cells from blood, obtained 7 days after influenza vaccination. Sample cell subset or site, as interpreted from the label and publication: circulating Tfh, non-naive CD4+CXCR5+PD-1+ (ICOS+CD38+ or ICOS-CD38-). These TCRs come from an adult who received the influenza vaccine.

The rearrangement joins TRBV5-1 to TRBJ1-3, with D maybe TRBD1 (5 bases). Deletions cut 0 bases from V and 0 bases from J, with 10 bases between. Germline V lookup: CDR1 SGHRS, CDR2 YFSETQ. This CDR3 contains 16 residues. The CDR3 reads CASSLDRPSSGNTIYF. CDR3 DNA: TGCGCCAGCAGCTTGGACAGGCCTAGCTCTGGAAACACCATATATTTT.

The gene calls are TRBV7-2 and TRBJ2-3; D perhaps matches TRBD2 (5 bases). Looked up from germline, CDR1 is SGHTA and CDR2 is FQGNSA. V lost 6 bases to trimming and J lost 4 bases, with 11 bases between them. The CDR3 spans 13 residues. The CDR3 loop is CASRVGGADTQYF. Written as DNA, the CDR3 is TGTGCCAGCAGGGTTGGAGGCGCAGATACGCAGTATTTT.

The V call is TRBV5-1, the J call TRBJ1-1; D is unresolved. The V gene lost 0 bases and the J gene lost 1 base, with 7 bases spanning the gap. Germline values: CDR1 SGHRS, CDR2 YFSETQ. The length of the CDR3 is 14 residues. CDR3 nucleotides: TGCGCCAGCAGCTTGGATAGGCCGAACACTGAAGCTTTCTTT. It translates to CASSLDRPNTEAFF. Looking up the rest from reference TRBV5-1 and TRBJ1-1 gives the full variable domain: KAGVTQTPRYLIKTRGQQVTLSCSPISGHRSVSWYQQTPGQGLQFLFEYFSETQRNKGNFPGRFSGRQFSNSRSEMNVSTLELGDSALYLCASSLDRPNTEAFFGQGTRLTVV.

J is TRBJ2-2 and V is TRBV5-1, with 7 bases fitting TRBD1. CDR1 SGHRS and CDR2 YFSETQ come from the germline V gene. The CDR3 totals 14 residues. J was trimmed by 4 bases and V by 3 bases; bases with no gene match: 3. The CDR3 loop is CASSWDSITGELFF. In nucleotides, the CDR3 is TGCGCCAGCAGCTGGGACAGTATCACCGGGGAGCTGTTTTTT. Full variable domain (missing parts from reference TRBV5-1 and TRBJ2-2): KAGVTQTPRYLIKTRGQQVTLSCSPISGHRSVSWYQQTPGQGLQFLFEYFSETQRNKGNFPGRFSGRQFSNSRSEMNVSTLELGDSALYLCASSWDSITGELFFGEGSRLTVL.

The chain uses TRBV7-2 and TRBJ2-1; D not resolved. The ends were cut back, 4 bases at V and 0 bases at J, with 10 bases in the middle. Germline assignment: CDR1 SGHTA and CDR2 FQGNSA. The CDR3 covers 15 residues. The CDR3 sequence: CASSSRPSSYNEQFF. DNA of the CDR3: TGTGCCAGCAGCTCAAGGCCCAGCTCCTACAATGAGCAGTTCTTC.

V is TRBV4-2 and J is TRBJ2-4; the match to TRBD2 covers 7 bases. J lost 14 bases, V lost 1 base, and 11 bases had no gene match. Germline V gene data show CDR1 as LGHNA and CDR2 as YNFKEQ. The CDR3 covers 14 residues. The CDR3 here is CASSQGGGAPLKYF. In DNA form, the CDR3 reads TGTGCCAGCAGCCAAGGGGGGGGAGCCCCCTTAAAGTACTTC.

This chain connects TRBV5-1 to TRBJ1-1; a weak D match, TRBD1 (5 bases). CDR3 length equals 14 residues. The V end was cut by 1 base, the J end by 2 bases, with 9 bases between. Germline CDR1 SGHRS, CDR2 YFSETQ. The CDR3 sequence: CASSLTGLNTEAFF. DNA of the CDR3: TGCGCCAGCAGCTTGACAGGTCTCAACACTGAAGCTTTCTTT.

The V and J genes are TRBV27 and TRBJ1-2; 10 positions agree with TRBD1. Trimming removed 4 bases from V and 5 bases from J; junction bases left unmatched: 1. Looked up from germline, CDR1 is MNHEY and CDR2 is SMNVEV (reference sequence). The CDR3 runs to 13 residues. CDR3 DNA: TGTGCCAGCAGTTGGGACAGGGGTTATGGCTACACCTTC. It codes for CASSWDRGYGYTF.

This clone was seen a handful of times. The J gene is TRBJ1-1, the V gene TRBV9; weak D call: TRBD1 (6 bases). V lost 1 base and J lost 1, with 11 bases in between. There are 15 residues in the CDR3. Per the germline V gene, CDR1 is SGDLS and CDR2 is YYNGEE. CDR3 DNA sequence: TGTGCCAGCAGCGTAAGAGGGGGTGGGAACACTGAAGCTTTCTTT. This sequence encodes CASSVRGGGNTEAFF.

This chain uses TRBV5-5 with TRBJ2-3, with 9 nucleotides matching TRBD1. The J segment lost 3 bases and the V segment lost 0 bases, leaving 14 bases of the junction unmatched. Germline V gives CDR1 SGHKS, CDR2 YYEKEE (reference sequence). The CDR3 is 19 residues long. The CDR3: CASSLEGQGLADRTDTQYF. CDR3 nucleotides: TGTGCCAGCAGCTTGGAGGGACAGGGTCTCGCGGACAGAACAGATACGCAGTATTTT.

The chain couples TRBV7-6 to TRBJ2-2; TRBD2 matches at 9 bases. After removal of 5 bases from V and 5 bases from J, the junction contained 9 bases not matched to a gene. CDR3 size: 16 residues. The germline gives CDR1 SGHVS, CDR2 FNYEAQ. CDR3 DNA sequence: TGTGCCAGCAGCAGTCGAAGCGGGGGGCGTACCGGGGAGCTGTTTTTT. This encodes CASSSRSGGRTGELFF.

The V gene is TRBV10-3, the J gene TRBJ2-7; possible D gene TRBD2, 7 bases. The germline CDR1 and CDR2 sequences are ENHRY and SYGVKD. V lost 8 bases and J 7 bases, leaving 21 bases between the germline ends. This CDR3 has 14 residues. In nucleotides, the CDR3 is TGTGCCATCGCGCGGGGGCAGGCCCTCGGGGAGCAGTACTTC. Protein: CAIARGQALGEQYF.

The J gene is TRBJ1-2, the V gene TRBV7-2, with TRBD1 matching 7 bases. Losses at the gene ends were 3 bases for V and 4 bases for J; bases not matched to a gene: 5. The CDR3 sequence is 14 residues long. Germline CDR1 reads SGHTA; CDR2 reads FQGNSA. The CDR3 reads CASSFTGTAYGYTF. As DNA, the CDR3 is TGTGCCAGCAGCTTCACCGGGACAGCCTATGGCTACACCTTC.

This chain links TRBV7-3 with TRBJ2-3; no clear D gene. Germline CDR1 reads SGHTA; CDR2 reads FQGTGA. The V end was cut by 4 bases, the J end by 2 bases, with 7 bases between. The CDR3 is 13 residues long. The CDR3 sequence is CASSSSTTDTQYF. In DNA, the CDR3 is TGTGCCAGCAGCTCGTCCACCACAGATACGCAGTATTTT.

V is TRBV4-2 and J is TRBJ2-1; 8 nucleotides match TRBD2. With 0 bases clipped from V and 4 bases from J, the junction kept 5 bases outside the gene matches. CDR3 length: 16 amino acids. Germline V gene sequence: CDR1 LGHNA, CDR2 YNFKEQ. CDR3 sequence (DNA): TGTGCCAGCAGCCAAGAGTGGGCGGGGGGATACAATGAGCAGTTCTTC. It codes for CASSQEWAGGYNEQFF.

The chain uses TRBV5-4 and TRBJ2-4; the match to TRBD1 covers 7 bases. The J segment lost 8 bases and the V segment lost 3 bases, leaving 8 bases of the junction unmatched. CDR1 and CDR2 (germline): SGHNT, YYREEE (reference sequence). This CDR3 has 14 amino acids. The CDR3 bases are TGTGCCAGCAGCTCGGAATACAGGGGTGACATTCAGTACTTC. This translates into CASSSEYRGDIQYF.

The chain uses TRBV5-1 and TRBJ2-3; D not resolved. The germline gives CDR1 SGHRS, CDR2 YFSETQ. Between the trimmed V and J ends, which lost 0 bases and 7 bases, there was a span of 9 bases. The CDR3 has 13 residues. CDR3 nucleotides: TGCGCCAGCAGCTTGGGGCCACCAAATACGCAGTATTTT. Its translation: CASSLGPPNTQYF.

This clone appeared a few times. The rearrangement joins TRBV6-5 to TRBJ1-5; 9 positions match TRBD1. The junction had 1 base not matched to a gene; V was cut back by 5 bases and J by 5 bases. This CDR3 comprises 13 residues. CDR1 MNHEY and CDR2 SVGAGI come from the germline V gene. The CDR3 DNA follows: TGTGCCAGCAGTAGGGACAGGGATCAGCCCCAGCATTTT. Protein product: CASSRDRDQPQHF.

The chain recombines TRBV5-1 with TRBJ1-1; 7 nucleotides agree with TRBD1. CDR1 is SGHRS and CDR2 is YFSETQ in the germline V gene. The junction had 6 bases not matched to a gene; V was cut back by 0 bases and J by 4 bases. CDR3 size: 15 residues. The CDR3: CASSLGDREVTEAFF. The CDR3 DNA is TGCGCCAGCAGCTTGGGCGACAGGGAAGTCACTGAAGCTTTCTTT. The full variable domain, rest sourced from reference TRBV5-1 and TRBJ1-1, is KAGVTQTPRYLIKTRGQQVTLSCSPISGHRSVSWYQQTPGQGLQFLFEYFSETQRNKGNFPGRFSGRQFSNSRSEMNVSTLELGDSALYLCASSLGDREVTEAFFGQGTRLTVV.

This clone was detected only once. The chain carries TRBV29-1 and TRBJ1-2, with TRBD1 matching over 9 bases. After removal of 6 bases from V and 8 bases from J, the junction contained 7 bases not matched to a gene. This CDR3 is built from 12 residues. Germline CDR1 is SQVTM and CDR2 is ANQGSEA. The CDR3 sequence is CSVVGQGDGYTF. CDR3 in DNA: TGCAGCGTCGTGGGACAGGGAGACGGCTACACCTTC. The full variable domain, with the rest looked up from reference TRBV29-1 and TRBJ1-2, is SAVISQKPSRDICQRGTSLTIQCQVDSQVTMMFWYRQQPGQSLTLIATANQGSEATYESGFVIDKFPISRPNLTFSTLTVSNMSPEDSSIYLCSVVGQGDGYTFGSGTRLTVV.

V and J are TRBV6-6 and TRBJ1-5, with D possibly TRBD1 on 6 matching bases. The CDR3 runs to 15 residues. The germline V and J ends were trimmed by 1 base and 9 bases, with 16 bases remaining between them. Per the germline V gene, CDR1 is MNHNY and CDR2 is SVGAGI (reference sequence). CDR3 bases: TGTGCCAGCAGTTACTTCACCGGACAGATACGGCCCCAGCATTTT. Its protein product is CASSYFTGQIRPQHF.

This chain joins TRBV11-3 and TRBJ2-7; TRBD1 matches 9 bases. Looked up from germline, CDR1 is SGHNT and CDR2 is YENEEA. The CDR3 contains 14 residues. With 5 bases clipped from V and 4 bases from J, the junction kept 6 bases outside the gene matches. The CDR3 nucleotides are TGTGCCAGCAGCCCCGGGACAGGGAGATACGAGCAGTACTTC. Amino acid sequence: CASSPGTGRYEQYF.

The chain couples TRBV7-8 to TRBJ2-5; D is possibly TRBD2 (6 bases). CDR1 and CDR2 from the germline V gene are SGHVS and FQNEAQ. Deletions cut 5 bases from V and 2 bases from J, with 18 bases between. The CDR3 is 16 residues long. The CDR3 spells CASSAPGRTTQETQYF. The DNA of the CDR3 is TGTGCCAGCAGCGCCCCCGGGCGGACTACTCAAGAGACCCAGTACTTC.